This record covers a single TCR beta chain. The sample originates from a study of blood T cell repertoires in COVID-19. Measured with immunoSEQ multiplex PCR; TCRdb has only the in-frame clones, and not every one. The sample carries 110,000 or so clones, about 76% recorded once. Germline assignment: CDR1 LNHNV and CDR2 YYDKDF (reference sequence). With V trimmed by 0 bases and J by 2 bases, 0 bases remained unmatched. This CDR3 comprises 16 residues. Sequenced input: peripheral blood. The TCR was taken from a man older than 75 with acute or convalescent COVID-19. The genes are TRBV15 and TRBJ2-6; 8 bases agree with TRBD2. Here the CDR3 DNA reads TGTGCCACCAGCAGAGATAGCGGGACTGGGGCCAACGTCCTGACTTTC. It specifies CATSRDSGTGANVLTF.